Listed here is a single TCR beta chain. The method was immunoSEQ multiplex PCR; TCRdb's version includes in-frame clones alone and lacks a portion of them. The sample consists of 40,000 to 65,000 clones, roughly 87% of them appearing once. The CDR3 runs to 16 residues. The J segment lost 6 bases and the V segment lost 5 bases, leaving 16 bases of the junction unmatched. CDR1 and CDR2 from the germline V gene are SGHRS and YFSETQ. The sample comes from a study of control samples from healthy donors and cancer patients. Sequencing used PBMCs. The sequence derives from a man in his fifties or sixties with head and neck cancer. The chain has TRBV5-1 and TRBJ1-2; 7 bases agree with TRBD1. CDR3 coding DNA: TGCGCCAGCAGATCACGAGAAGCAGACAGGGATCATGGCTACACCTTC. Translated, it gives CASRSREADRDHGYTF.